The 20 T cell receptor beta chains below come from one sample, sequenced in a study of blood T cell repertoires in COVID-19. Using immunoSEQ multiplex PCR, the repertoire was profiled, and TCRdb retains in-frame clones only, with some absent. The sample lists about 220,000 clones, 82% occurring once. The material sequenced was PBMCs or T cells enriched from blood (not recorded which). The receptors were sampled from a woman aged 55 to 70 who had recovered from COVID-19.

V is TRBV30 and J is TRBJ1-1, with 7 nucleotides matching TRBD1. Germline assignment: CDR1 GTSNPN and CDR2 SVGIG (reference sequence). Trimming cost V 5 bases and J 3 bases; bases outside gene matches: 3. This CDR3 region has 12 residues. The CDR3 nucleotides read TGTGCCTGGGGGCAGGGGGACACTGAAGCTTTCTTT. Amino acids: CAWGQGDTEAFF.

This clone was observed many times. The chain joins TRBV29-1 to TRBJ1-2, with D perhaps matching TRBD1 (5 bases). Between the trimmed V and J ends, which lost 3 bases and 8 bases, there was a span of 10 bases. CDR1 and CDR2 (germline): SQVTM, ANQGSEA. The CDR3 sequence is 11 residues long. CDR3 bases: TGCAGCGTTGACAGGGCTGACGGCTACACCTTC. This gives the protein CSVDRADGYTF.

The V call is TRBV11-3, the J call TRBJ2-7; D may be TRBD1 (5 bases). The V gene lost 5 bases and the J gene lost 5 bases, with 13 bases spanning the gap. The CDR3 totals 13 residues. Germline assignment: CDR1 SGHNT and CDR2 YENEEA. CDR3: CASSPRTGHEQYF. The CDR3 region has the DNA TGTGCCAGCAGCCCGCGCACAGGACACGAGCAGTACTTC.

The V call is TRBV7-2, the J call TRBJ1-5; 8 bases align to TRBD1. V gave up 4 bases and J gave up 0 bases; unmatched junction bases: 5. This CDR3 is built from 16 residues. Per the germline V gene, CDR1 is SGHTA and CDR2 is FQGNSA. CDR3 in DNA: TGTGCCAGCAGCTCCAGGACAGGGAATAGCAATCAGCCCCAGCATTTT. Translating gives CASSSRTGNSNQPQHF.

V usage is TRBV5-1 and J usage is TRBJ2-7, with 7 bases fitting TRBD1. The CDR3 runs to 14 residues. With V trimmed by 0 bases and J by 3 bases, 3 bases remained unmatched. CDR1 SGHRS and CDR2 YFSETQ come from the germline V gene. The CDR3 region is CASSLVGQNYEQYF. The CDR3 DNA reads TGCGCCAGCAGCTTGGTGGGACAGAACTACGAGCAGTACTTC.

The DNA for the CDR3 is TGCAGCGTTCAACAGGGAAATGAGCAGTTCTTC. The encoded protein is CSVQQGNEQFF. The rearrangement joins TRBV29-1 to TRBJ2-1; possibly TRBD1 for D (6 bases). Germline V lookup: CDR1 SQVTM, CDR2 ANQGSEA. Trimming left V 5 bases short and J 7 bases short, with 9 bases between. This CDR3 region has 11 residues.

The chain combines TRBV11-2 with TRBJ1-5; D gene ambiguous. This CDR3 is 13 amino acids long. V lost 1 base and J 6 bases, leaving 7 bases between the germline ends. CDR1 SGHAT and CDR2 FQNNGV come from the germline V gene. The DNA for the CDR3 is TGTGCCAGCAGCTTAGGTCGTAGTCAGCCCCAGCATTTT. Protein: CASSLGRSQPQHF.

This chain links TRBV11-3 with TRBJ2-1; the match to TRBD1 covers 7 bases. Per the germline V gene, CDR1 is SGHNT and CDR2 is YENEEA. This CDR3 has 15 residues. The V segment lost 3 bases and the J segment 6 bases; nucleotides outside the gene matches: 8. This CDR3 reads CASSFRQGVSNEQFF. The CDR3 DNA follows: TGTGCCAGCAGCTTTCGACAGGGAGTTAGCAATGAGCAGTTCTTC.

This sequence joins TRBV5-1 and TRBJ1-4; 9 nucleotides align to TRBD1. Germline CDR1 and CDR2: SGHRS and YFSETQ. V shed 4 bases and J 8 bases; nucleotides not matched to a gene: 3. The CDR3 spans 13 residues. As DNA, the CDR3 is TGCGCCAGCAGCCCGGGGACAGGGGAAAAACTGTTTTTT. The encoded protein is CASSPGTGEKLFF.

The chain employs TRBV12-3 or TRBV12-4 and TRBJ2-2; weak D call: TRBD1 (5 bases). The V end was cut by 7 bases, the J end by 4 bases, with 10 bases between. This CDR3 spans 13 amino acids. CDR3 bases: TGTGCCAGCACGTTTGACAGCACCGGGGAGCTGTTTTTT. Its protein product is CASTFDSTGELFF.

The chain carries TRBV3-1 (or the pseudogene TRBV3-2) and TRBJ1-4, with D possibly matching TRBD1 (6 bases). V lost 5 bases to trimming and J lost 8 bases, with 12 bases between them. Germline-derived CDR1 and CDR2 are LGHDT and YNNKEL (reference sequence). The CDR3 loop spans 13 amino acids. The chain's CDR3 is CASSLQGQEKLFF. The CDR3 DNA sequence: TGTGCCAGCAGCTTACAGGGCCAAGAAAAACTGTTTTTT.

V usage is TRBV3-1 (or the pseudogene TRBV3-2) and J usage is TRBJ2-7, with TRBD1 matching 7 bases. J gave up 4 bases and V 0 bases, and 3 bases lay outside the gene matches. The CDR3 is 14 amino acids. Germline lookup yields CDR1 LGHDT and CDR2 YNNKEL (reference sequence). Here the CDR3 DNA reads TGTGCCAGCAGCCAAGATCCCAGGGGGTACGAGCAGTACTTC. Protein sequence: CASSQDPRGYEQYF.

This clone appeared a single time. Different DNA sequences within this sample yield the same CDR3. CDR3 DNA sequence: TGTGCCAGCAGCTTATCGGGGAGCACAGATACGCAGTATTTT. This translates into CASSLSGSTDTQYF. V and J are TRBV7-9 and TRBJ2-3; D is perhaps TRBD2 (5 bases). The CDR3 is made up of 14 amino acids. The V gene's germline CDR1 is SEHNR and CDR2 FQNEAQ (reference sequence). V lost 2 bases and J 0 bases, leaving 6 bases between the germline ends.

The chain joins TRBV25-1 to TRBJ2-1; TRBD2 aligns across 10 bases. The CDR3 loop spans 18 amino acids. The germline CDR1 and CDR2 sequences are MGHDK and SYGVNS. V lost 5 bases to trimming and J lost 4 bases; unmatched junction nucleotides: 14. The CDR3 bases are TGTGCCAGCAGTTCACCCCGGGGTAGCGGGGGGTTATACAATGAGCAGTTCTTC. Residues: CASSSPRGSGGLYNEQFF.

The chain is built from TRBV6-2 or TRBV6-3 and TRBJ2-1, with D possibly TRBD2 on 6 matching bases. This CDR3 is built from 17 residues. CDR1 and CDR2 from the germline V gene are MNHEY and SVGEGT. With 0 bases removed from V and 8 bases from J, the gap between germline ends came to 20 bases. The DNA of the CDR3 is TGTGCCAGCAGTTACTCGTATTTAGCGGCTGGCGTCGATGAGCAGTTCTTC. This encodes CASSYSYLAAGVDEQFF.

This rearrangement joins TRBV5-6 to TRBJ2-3; 7 positions match TRBD1. This CDR3 is built from 15 residues. The germline V gene has CDR1 SGHDT and CDR2 YYEEEE. V was pared by 4 bases and J by 4 bases, with 9 bases of the junction left unmatched. The chain's CDR3 is CASSPVQGFSDTQYF. In nucleotides, the CDR3 is TGTGCCAGCAGCCCGGTACAGGGGTTTTCAGATACGCAGTATTTT.

This clone was seen once. The same CDR3 can be traced to other DNA sequences in this sample. V and J are TRBV2 and TRBJ1-5; a weak D match, TRBD1 (5 bases). The CDR3 is 14 residues long. V was cut by 6 bases and J by 1 base, with 10 bases left in between. CDR1 is SNHLY, CDR2 FYNNEI, per germline. The CDR3 reads CASRAGPSNQPQHF. CDR3 nucleotides: TGTGCCAGCAGGGCGGGACCGAGCAATCAGCCCCAGCATTTT. The variable domain in full, completed from reference TRBV2 and TRBJ1-5, reads EPEVTQTPSHQVTQMGQEVILRCVPISNHLYFYWYRQILGQKVEFLVSFYNNEISEKSEIFDDQFSVERPDGSNFTLKIRSTKLEDSAMYFCASRAGPSNQPQHFGDGTRLSIL.

This chain links TRBV29-1 with TRBJ2-1; D call uncertain. Germline V gives CDR1 SQVTM, CDR2 ANQGSEA. This CDR3 is built from 13 residues. V was pared by 4 bases and J by 2 bases, with 9 bases between. The DNA for the CDR3 is TGCAGCGTTGTTTTTGTTACCTACAATGAGCAGTTCTTC. This translates into CSVVFVTYNEQFF.

The V and J genes are TRBV11-2 and TRBJ1-2, with 7 bases that match TRBD1. Germline CDR1 reads SGHAT; CDR2 reads FQNNGV. V shed 1 base and J 6 bases; nucleotides not matched to a gene: 5. The CDR3 has 14 residues. The CDR3 region has the DNA TGTGCCAGCAGCTTAGCTCCCACAGGGGATGGCTACACCTTC. The encoded protein is CASSLAPTGDGYTF.

This sequence joins TRBV18 and TRBJ2-1, with TRBD2 matching 7 bases. The ends lost 1 base at V and 5 bases at J; junction bases unmatched: 5. Germline CDR1 reads KGHSH; CDR2 reads LQKENI. This CDR3 is 15 amino acids long. CDR3 coding DNA: TGTGCCAGCTCACCACTGGGGAGGGGTAACAATGAGCAGTTCTTC. It is translated as CASSPLGRGNNEQFF.